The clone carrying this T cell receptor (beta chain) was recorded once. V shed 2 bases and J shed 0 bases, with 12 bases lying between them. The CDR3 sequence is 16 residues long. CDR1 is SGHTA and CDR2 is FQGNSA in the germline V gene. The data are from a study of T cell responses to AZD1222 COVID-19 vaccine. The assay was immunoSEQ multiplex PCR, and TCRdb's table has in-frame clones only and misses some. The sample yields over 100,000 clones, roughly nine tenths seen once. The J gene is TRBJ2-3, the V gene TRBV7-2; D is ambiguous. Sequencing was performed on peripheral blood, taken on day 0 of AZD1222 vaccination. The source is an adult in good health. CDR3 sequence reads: CASSLWPYSSTDTQYF. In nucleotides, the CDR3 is TGTGCCAGCAGCTTATGGCCCTACTCTAGCACAGATACGCAGTATTTT.